What follows is one T cell receptor (beta chain) and its context. The V gene's germline CDR1 is ENHRY and CDR2 SYGVKD. J lost 9 bases, V lost 7 bases, and 6 bases had no gene match. The CDR3 totals 14 residues. These data belong to a study of blood T cell repertoires in COVID-19. Sequencing used immunoSEQ multiplex PCR; TCRdb keeps in-frame clones, though not all of them. The sample includes some 180,000 clones, about 80% of them seen just once. The sequenced sample consisted of PBMCs or T cells enriched from blood (not recorded which). The receptor was derived from a man aged 55-75 years who had been exposed to COVID-19. The chain uses TRBV10-3 and TRBJ2-1; TRBD2 aligns across 13 bases. Here the CDR3 DNA reads TGTGCCATCACGACGGGACTAGCGGGAAGTGAGCAGTTCTTC. Translating it yields CAITTGLAGSEQFF.